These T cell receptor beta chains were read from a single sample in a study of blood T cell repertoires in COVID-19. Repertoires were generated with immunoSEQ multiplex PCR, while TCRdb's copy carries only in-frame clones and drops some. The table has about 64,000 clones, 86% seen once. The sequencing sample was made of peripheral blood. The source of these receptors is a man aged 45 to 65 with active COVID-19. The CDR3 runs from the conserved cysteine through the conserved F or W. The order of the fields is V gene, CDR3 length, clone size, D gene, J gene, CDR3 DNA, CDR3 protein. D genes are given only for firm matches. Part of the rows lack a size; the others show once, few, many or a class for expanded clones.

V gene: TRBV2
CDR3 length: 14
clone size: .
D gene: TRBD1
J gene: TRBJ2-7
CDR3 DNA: TGTGCCAGCAGTCGGACAGGGGGGGACTACGAGCAGTACTTC
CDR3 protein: CASSRTGGDYEQYF

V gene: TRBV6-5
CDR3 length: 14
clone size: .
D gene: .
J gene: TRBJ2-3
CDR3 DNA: TGTGCCAGCAGTATGGCAGGGTTGACAGATACGCAGTATTTT
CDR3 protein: CASSMAGLTDTQYF

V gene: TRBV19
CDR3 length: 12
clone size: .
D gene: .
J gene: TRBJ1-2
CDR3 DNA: TGTGCCAGTAGTGCCGGGGGCTATGGCTACACCTTC
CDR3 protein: CASSAGGYGYTF

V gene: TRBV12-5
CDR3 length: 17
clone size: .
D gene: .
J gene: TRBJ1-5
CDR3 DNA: TGTGCTAGTGGTTTGGTTCCAGACAGGACGTACAATCAGCCCCAGCATTTT
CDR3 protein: CASGLVPDRTYNQPQHF

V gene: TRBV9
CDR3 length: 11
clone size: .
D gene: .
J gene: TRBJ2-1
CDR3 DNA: TGTGCCAGCAGCGTATATGATGAGCAGTTCTTC
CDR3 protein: CASSVYDEQFF

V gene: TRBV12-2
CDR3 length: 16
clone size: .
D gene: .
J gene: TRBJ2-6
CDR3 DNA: TGTGCAAGTCCCTCGGCACGGAGCTCTGGGGCCAACGTCCTGACTTTC
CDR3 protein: CASPSARSSGANVLTF

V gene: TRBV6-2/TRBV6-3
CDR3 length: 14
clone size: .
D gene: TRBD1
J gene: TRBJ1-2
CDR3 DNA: TGTGCCAGCAGTCCGGACAGGGAAGGCTATGGCTACACCTTC
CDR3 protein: CASSPDREGYGYTF

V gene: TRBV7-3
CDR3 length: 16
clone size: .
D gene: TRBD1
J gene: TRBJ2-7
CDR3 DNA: TGTGCCAGCAGCCCTTCACCGGGACAGGGTCTTTACGAGCAGTACTTC
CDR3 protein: CASSPSPGQGLYEQYF

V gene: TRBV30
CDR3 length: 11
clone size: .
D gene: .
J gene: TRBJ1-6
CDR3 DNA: TGTGCCGGGAATCGGAATTCACCCCTCCACTTT
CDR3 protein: CAGNRNSPLHF

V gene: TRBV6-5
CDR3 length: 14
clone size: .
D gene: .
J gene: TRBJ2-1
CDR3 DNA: TGTGCCAGCAGCAAGACAACATCCTACAATGAGCAGTTCTTC
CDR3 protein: CASSKTTSYNEQFF

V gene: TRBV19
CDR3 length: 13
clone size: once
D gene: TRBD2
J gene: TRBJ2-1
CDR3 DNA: TGTGCCAGTAGGGCAACGGGAGGCAATGAGCAGTTCTTC
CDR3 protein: CASRATGGNEQFF

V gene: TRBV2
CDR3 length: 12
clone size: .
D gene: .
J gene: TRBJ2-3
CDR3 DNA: TGTGCCAGCAGTGTCGGGTCGCATACGCAGTATTTT
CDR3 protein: CASSVGSHTQYF

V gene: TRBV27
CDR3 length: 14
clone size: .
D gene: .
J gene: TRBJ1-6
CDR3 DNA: TGTGCCAGCACCGTCCGGGGGAGGAATTCACCCCTCCACTTT
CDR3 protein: CASTVRGRNSPLHF

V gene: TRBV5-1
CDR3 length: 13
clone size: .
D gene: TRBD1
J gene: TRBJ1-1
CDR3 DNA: TGCGCCAGCAGCTTAGGGGGCAACACTGAAGCTTTCTTT
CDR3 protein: CASSLGGNTEAFF

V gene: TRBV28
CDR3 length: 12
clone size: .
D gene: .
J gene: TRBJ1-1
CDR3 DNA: TGTGCCACCATGACGGGGGAGAGTGAAGCTTTCTTT
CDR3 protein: CATMTGESEAFF

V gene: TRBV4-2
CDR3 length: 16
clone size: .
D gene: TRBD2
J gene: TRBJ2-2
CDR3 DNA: TGTGCCAGCAGCCAACTTAGCGGGATGAACACCGGGGAGCTGTTTTTT
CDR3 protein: CASSQLSGMNTGELFF

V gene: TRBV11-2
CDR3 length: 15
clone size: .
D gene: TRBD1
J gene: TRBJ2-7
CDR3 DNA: TGTGCCAGCAGCTTAGATGGGACAGACAACGACGAGCAGTACTTC
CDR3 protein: CASSLDGTDNDEQYF

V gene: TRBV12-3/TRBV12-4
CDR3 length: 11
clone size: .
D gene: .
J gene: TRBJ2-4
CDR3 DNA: TGTGCCAGCAGTCCCCGGGTCATTCAGTACTTC
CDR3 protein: CASSPRVIQYF

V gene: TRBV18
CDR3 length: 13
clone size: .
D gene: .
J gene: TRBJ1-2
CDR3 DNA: TGTGCCAGCTCACCAGGGGGGTCGAGTGGCTACACCTTC
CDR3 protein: CASSPGGSSGYTF

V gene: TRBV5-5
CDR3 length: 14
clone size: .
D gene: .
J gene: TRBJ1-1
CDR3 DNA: TGTGCCAGCAGCCCCGGTATCAACCGTGCGTGGGCTTTCTTT
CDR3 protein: CASSPGINRAWAFF

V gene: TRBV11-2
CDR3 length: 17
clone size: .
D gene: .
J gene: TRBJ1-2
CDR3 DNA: TGTGCCAGCAGCTTGTGGCCTCCGACGGAGGCTAACTATGGCTACACCTTC
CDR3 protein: CASSLWPPTEANYGYTF

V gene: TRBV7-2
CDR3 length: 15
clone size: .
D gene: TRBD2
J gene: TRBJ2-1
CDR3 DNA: TGTGCCAGCAGCTTCCGGCGGGGGGGCGGGGCTGAGCAGTTCTTC
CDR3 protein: CASSFRRGGGAEQFF

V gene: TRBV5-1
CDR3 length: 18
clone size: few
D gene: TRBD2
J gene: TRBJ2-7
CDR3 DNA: TGCGCCAGCAGCTGGGGACTAGCGGGAGGGCGTGGACACCACGAGCAGTACTTC
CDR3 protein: CASSWGLAGGRGHHEQYF

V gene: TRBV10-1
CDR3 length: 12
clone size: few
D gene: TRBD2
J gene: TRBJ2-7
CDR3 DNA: TGCGCCAGCAGCGCCTCGGGGGGCGAGCAGTACTTC
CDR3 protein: CASSASGGEQYF

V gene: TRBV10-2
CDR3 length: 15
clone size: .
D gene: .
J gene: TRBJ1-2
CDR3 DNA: TGCGCCAGCAGTGAGTCGCACAGGGTAGACTATGGCTACACCTTC
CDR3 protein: CASSESHRVDYGYTF